This TCR beta chain was profiled in a study of T cell responses to AZD1222 COVID-19 vaccine (dated by TCRdb to the early 2020s). Study-level background: Because spike-specific TCR depth and breadth did not differ between the two schedules, AZD1222 recipients who got a second dose at roughly 4 weeks were pooled with those who got a second dose at roughly 12 weeks. TCR sequencing covered roughly 230 trial participants: 200 to 220 given two doses of AZD1222 and 26 given two doses of MenACWY control vaccine. Enrollment into the trials was organized by age into subgroups of 18-55, 56-69 and 70-plus years, and those subgroups contained approximately 150, 30 and 60 TCR-sequenced participants, respectively. Broad study findings and their caveats: Most participants were white British and females outnumbered males, and the authors suggested that clonal diversity may have been underestimated. Because no day 14 peak-response samples were available, the repertoires could be characterized only after the peak T cell response. The 56-69-year group was small, and its depth increase did not reach significance, likely because of low power. Conclusions about previously exposed vaccinees were limited because only six or seven AZD1222 recipients were SARS-CoV-2 seropositive at baseline. After two AZD1222 doses, spike-specific TCR breadth and depth were significantly higher than at day 0 and than in MenACWY recipients. Reportedly, almost half of the unique spike-specific TCRs recognized epitopes lying outside the regions that are mutated in the B.1.351 and B.1.1.7 variants. The vaccine-associated CD4 TCRs covered the entire spike protein, and the dominant responses fell in regions 160-218 and 743-854.

About this clone itself: Its antigen target is currently unknown. Base qualities are missing; no much larger clone stands one base away.

Taken with the paper, the label for time point translates to: baseline before first vaccination. Samples from vaccinated people were obtained from the UK trials COV001 and COV002, which included a single-blind randomized controlled phase 2/3 trial of AZD1222 (ChAdOx1 nCoV-19) in healthy adults. For TCRbeta chain sequencing, PBMC samples from trial participants were taken at day 0 and at day 28 after the second dose. From the cysteine up to the phenylalanine, the CDR3 has a length of 24 residues. Here the CDR3 DNA is all that survives: 72 bases in frame from base 1. The germline V end is reduced by 2 bases and the J end by 2 bases; junction bases left unmatched: 33. The germline V gene yields ENHRY for CDR1 and SYGVKD for CDR2. The CDR3 regions of human TCRbeta chains were analyzed by immunosequencing. In the paper's pipeline: TCRs in the repertoires were matched against a reference library of SARS-CoV-2-specific TCRs that had been generated with the MIRA antigen-specificity platform. Breadth was defined as the fraction of unique TCRs that were SARS-CoV-2-associated. Depth was defined as the fraction of total T cells that were SARS-CoV-2-associated. Each spike-specific TCR was assigned to its reactive spike region and to a CD4 or CD8 class using the MIRA data. Log10-transformed breadth and depth values were compared by one-way ANOVA with Sidak's multiple comparisons tests. Drawn from immuneACCESS, this table holds only the in-frame rearrangements with V and J called that TCRdb kept. Clones are partly lost; checked studies trace under half to an unresolved V gene and leave the rest unexplained. V, J and clone size are those of that table, while D and trimming were read from the DNA. The sample profile shows some 140,000 clones; around 90% of them were found once. 1.9% of the sample is held by the ten biggest clonotypes.

Here the sequenced sample was peripheral blood, taken on day 0 of AZD1222 vaccination. The receptor chain draws on TRBV10-3 and TRBJ2-7, with 7 bases in between that match TRBD2. This clonotype originated in an adult in good health. The CDR3 is CAISEGRLAALYQASRAWTYEQYF. The nucleotide sequence is TGTGCCATCAGTGAGGGACGGCTAGCGGCCCTATACCAAGCAAGTAGGGCGTGGACCTACGAGCAGTACTTC.